What follows are 23 T cell receptor beta chains derived from one specimen sequenced in a study of blood T cell repertoires in COVID-19 (dated by TCRdb to 2018 to 2020). Libraries were made using the immunoSEQ multiplex PCR assay. The clones in this table, taken by TCRdb from immuneACCESS, are in-frame only. Not every clone is retained; where verified, under half of the shortfall comes from an unresolved V gene, and the cause of the rest is unknown. The table for this sample lists 46,000 or so clones; roughly 86% of them were counted only once. More than 15% of the sample is taken by the ten largest. The specimen was peripheral blood. All receptors derive from a man aged 55-75 years with active or convalescent COVID-19.

V and J are TRBV10-1 and TRBJ1-2; no reliable D call. The germline V gene encodes CDR1 WNHNN and CDR2 SYGVQD (reference sequence). The V end was cut by 4 bases, the J end by 0 bases, with 6 bases between. CDR3 length equals 13 residues. Written as DNA, the CDR3 is TGCGCCAGCAGTGTAAGCTCTAACTATGGCTACACCTTC. Translating it yields CASSVSSNYGYTF.

The chain links TRBV24-1 to TRBJ2-2, with D maybe TRBD1 (8 bases). The CDR3 sequence is 15 residues long. Germline CDR1 reads KGHDR; CDR2 reads SFDVKD. Trimming took off 10 bases at V and 3 bases at J, with 17 bases between the two ends. DNA for the CDR3: TGTGCCACAGACAGGGGAGGGGCCTACACCGGGGAGCTGTTTTTT. The encoded protein is CATDRGGAYTGELFF.

This chain joins TRBV7-8 and TRBJ1-2; 9 positions agree with TRBD1. Germline CDR1 SGHVS, CDR2 FQNEAQ. V shed 6 bases, J shed 6 bases, and the junction held 11 bases outside the gene matches. The CDR3 totals 15 residues. This chain's CDR3 is CASSPRDRVENGYTF. The DNA of the CDR3 is TGTGCCAGCAGTCCACGGGACAGGGTTGAAAATGGCTACACCTTC.

CDR3 nucleotide sequence: TGTGCCAGCAGCCTAGACAGGTGGATGGCTGAAGCTTTCTTT. This gives the protein CASSLDRWMAEAFF. The chain links TRBV7-2 to TRBJ1-1; TRBD1 is a possible D gene (6 bases). Germline CDR1 SGHTA, CDR2 FQGNSA. V lost 5 bases to trimming and J lost 6 bases, with 16 bases between them. The CDR3 sequence is 14 residues long.

This chain connects TRBV6-2 or TRBV6-3 to TRBJ2-3, with D unclear. The ends were cut back, 2 bases at V and 2 bases at J, with 11 bases in the middle. CDR1 and CDR2 from the germline V gene are MNHEY and SVGEGT. CDR3 length: 15 amino acids. The DNA for the CDR3 is TGTGCCAGCAGTTACGAGGCTAGATACACAGATACGCAGTATTTT. As protein: CASSYEARYTDTQYF.

This clone was counted between two and nine times. J is TRBJ1-2 and V is TRBV5-6; D is unresolved. The V and J ends lost 0 bases and 4 bases respectively, with 7 bases between them. The CDR3 covers 13 residues. Germline values: CDR1 SGHDT, CDR2 YYEEEE. The CDR3 nucleotides read TGTGCCAGCAGCTTGGGCGTTGCCTATGGCTACACCTTC. As protein: CASSLGVAYGYTF.

This clone occurred once. The gene calls are TRBV12-5 and TRBJ1-2, with 10 bases identical to TRBD1. Trimming cost V 0 bases and J 1 base; bases outside gene matches: 11. Germline assignment: CDR1 LGHNT and CDR2 FRNRAP. The CDR3 is 19 amino acids. CDR3 protein: CASGLVDRTGGHRNYGYTF. The CDR3 DNA sequence: TGTGCTAGTGGTTTGGTAGACCGGACAGGGGGTCACCGTAACTATGGCTACACCTTC. The whole variable domain, remainder taken from reference TRBV12-5 and TRBJ1-2, is DARVTQTPRHKVTEMGQEVTMRCQPILGHNTVFWYRQTMMQGLELLAYFRNRAPLDDSGMPKDRFSAEMPDATLATLKIQPSEPRDSAVYFCASGLVDRTGGHRNYGYTFGSGTRLTVV.

The V call is TRBV2, the J call TRBJ1-3; D remains unclear. V lost 8 bases, J lost 4 bases, and 15 bases lay in between. CDR1 and CDR2 from the germline V gene are SNHLY and FYNNEI. This CDR3 is 14 amino acids long. CDR3 sequence reads: CASVLRPEGNTIYF. The CDR3 region has the DNA TGTGCCAGCGTACTCAGACCGGAGGGAAACACCATATATTTT.

V is TRBV10-3 and J is TRBJ1-2; TRBD1 might be the D (6 bases). Trimming shortened V by 11 bases and J by 4 bases, and 20 bases separated the two germline ends. CDR3 length equals 14 residues. CDR1 ENHRY and CDR2 SYGVKD come from the germline V gene. As DNA, the CDR3 is TGTGCCTCCAGGGAGGGGGGGAGGCTCTATGGCTACACCTTC. Amino acid sequence: CASREGGRLYGYTF.

V is TRBV28 and J is TRBJ1-6; perhaps TRBD1 as D (6 bases). The CDR3 has 15 residues. V was pared by 5 bases and J by 7 bases, with 15 bases between. CDR1 and CDR2 (germline): MDHEN, SYDVKM. The CDR3 nucleotides are TGTGCCAGCAGTACTACGGGCAGGGGCAATTCACCCCTCCACTTT. Its translation: CASSTTGRGNSPLHF.

The chain joins TRBV30 to TRBJ1-2, with no clear D. The CDR3 spans 15 residues. With 7 bases removed from V and 7 bases from J, the gap between germline ends came to 25 bases. Germline V CDR1 and CDR2: GTSNPN, SVGIG (reference sequence). In nucleotides, the CDR3 is TGTGCCTCCCCCGAAGGTGGGCGCTCCAACCTTGGCTACACCTTC. Its protein is CASPEGGRSNLGYTF.

The chain links TRBV6-5 to TRBJ1-2; no clear D gene. The CDR3 loop spans 14 amino acids. V lost 2 bases, J lost 4 bases, and 11 bases lay in between. Germline lookup yields CDR1 MNHEY and CDR2 SVGAGI. The CDR3 nucleotides read TGTGCCAGCAGTTACGGCGGGAAGGGCTATGGCTACACCTTC. As protein: CASSYGGKGYGYTF.

The chain recombines TRBV10-3 with TRBJ2-7; 8 nucleotides align to TRBD1. Germline lookup yields CDR1 ENHRY and CDR2 SYGVKD. The CDR3 has 12 amino acids. V lost 10 bases to trimming and J lost 6 bases; unmatched junction nucleotides: 8. CDR3: CASGGTGGEQYF. DNA for the CDR3: TGTGCCAGCGGAGGGACAGGCGGCGAGCAGTACTTC.

The rearrangement uses TRBV6-5 and TRBJ2-5, with D tentatively TRBD2 (5 bases). The CDR3 loop spans 14 amino acids. The ends were cut back, 4 bases at V and 4 bases at J, with 13 bases in the middle. The germline CDR1 and CDR2 sequences are MNHEY and SVGAGI. The CDR3, as DNA: TGTGCCAGCAGTTCTTCAGGAGGAGGAGAGACCCAGTACTTC. Encoded protein: CASSSSGGGETQYF.

The V call is TRBV6-6, the J call TRBJ1-2, with 9 bases lining up with TRBD1. Losses at the gene ends were 7 bases for V and 2 bases for J; bases not matched to a gene: 5. The CDR3 runs 14 residues. CDR1 is MNHNY, CDR2 SVGAGI, per germline (reference sequence). The CDR3 protein is CASNTGQGNYGYTF. The CDR3 DNA reads TGTGCCAGCAACACGGGACAGGGAAACTATGGCTACACCTTC.

The CDR3 spells CSARTKQVAFF. CDR3 bases: TGCAGTGCTAGAACAAAACAGGTAGCTTTCTTT. The rearrangement links TRBV20-1 to TRBJ1-1, with D possibly matching TRBD1 (5 bases). The CDR3 runs to 11 residues. Trimming cost V 2 bases and J 10 bases, with 11 bases left between them. CDR1 is DFQATT, CDR2 SNEGSKA, per germline (reference sequence).

The gene calls are TRBV11-2 and TRBJ1-1; D is perhaps TRBD1 (5 bases). CDR1 and CDR2 from the germline V gene are SGHAT and FQNNGV. The germline V and J ends were trimmed by 5 bases and 0 bases, with 7 bases remaining between them. The CDR3 contains 13 residues. CDR3 protein: CASSLRVNTEAFF. The CDR3 bases are TGTGCCAGCAGCCTCAGGGTGAACACTGAAGCTTTCTTT.

The chain joins TRBV10-3 to TRBJ2-1; D is unclear. The CDR3 is 13 residues long. Trimming removed 3 bases at V and 6 bases at J, with 9 bases between. CDR1 ENHRY and CDR2 SYGVKD come from the germline V gene. As DNA, the CDR3 is TGTGCCATCAGTGAAACAGACGGCAATGAGCAGTTCTTC. Translating gives CAISETDGNEQFF.

The chain recombines TRBV5-1 with TRBJ1-6; 7 bases agree with TRBD1. This CDR3 comprises 17 residues. V lost 0 bases and J lost 7; bases outside the gene matches: 10. Germline V gene sequence: CDR1 SGHRS, CDR2 YFSETQ. The CDR3 loop reads CASSLARGPGENSPLHF. Written as DNA, the CDR3 is TGCGCCAGCAGCTTGGCGAGGGGGCCAGGGGAAAATTCACCCCTCCACTTT.

V and J are TRBV7-9 and TRBJ1-1, with D possibly being TRBD1 (6 bases). Trimming shortened V by 4 bases and J by 1 base, and 10 bases separated the two germline ends. Germline CDR1 and CDR2: SEHNR and FQNEAQ (reference sequence). The CDR3 length is 14 residues. The CDR3 DNA follows: TGTGCCAGCAGCTCAAGACAGGAGAACACTGAAGCTTTCTTT. It yields the protein CASSSRQENTEAFF. The full variable domain, completed using reference TRBV7-9 and TRBJ1-1, is DTGVSQNPRHKITKRGQNVTFRCDPISEHNRLYWYRQTLGQGPEFLTYFQNEAQLEKSRLLSDRFSAERPKGSFSTLEIQRTEQGDSAMYLCASSSRQENTEAFFGQGTRLTVV.

The CDR3 DNA follows: TGTGCCAGCAGCCAGACCGTGGCTAGCGGGGACACAGATACGCAGTATTTT. Its protein is CASSQTVASGDTDTQYF. The rearrangement links TRBV4-2 to TRBJ2-3; 9 nucleotides line up with TRBD2. The CDR3 is 17 amino acids. After removal of 3 bases from V and 2 bases from J, the junction contained 9 bases not matched to a gene. CDR1 is LGHNA, CDR2 YNFKEQ, per germline.

This clone has just a few counts. J is TRBJ2-1 and V is TRBV27; 10 bases line up with TRBD1. This CDR3 contains 13 residues. The germline V gene encodes CDR1 MNHEY and CDR2 SMNVEV (reference sequence). V was clipped by 6 bases and J by 9 bases; unmatched bases: 5. CDR3 sequence: CASSPGTGVEQFF. The CDR3 nucleotides are TGTGCCAGCAGCCCCGGGACAGGGGTTGAGCAGTTCTTC.

The J gene is TRBJ1-5, the V gene TRBV5-5, with D possibly matching TRBD1 (5 bases). The CDR3 spans 13 residues. CDR1 and CDR2 from the germline V gene are SGHKS and YYEKEE (reference sequence). Between the trimmed V and J ends, which lost 4 bases and 9 bases, there was a span of 14 bases. DNA of the CDR3: TGTGCCAGCAGCGCAGGTGCGGGACCGCCCCAGCATTTT. Its protein is CASSAGAGPPQHF.